Below are 5 T cell receptor beta chains sequenced from a single sample in a study of memory CD4+ T cells and cytomegalovirus serostatus. The table came from immunoSEQ multiplex PCR; TCRdb's copy has only in-frame clones and leaves some out. The sample lists 55,000 to 65,000 clones, about 81% seen once, with roughly 1% in the top ten. Single viable CD3+CD4+CD8-CD45RO+ cells were sorted as the memory CD4+ T cells. The sequencing input was memory CD4+ T cells from blood. Receptors originate from an adult in good health and CMV-seronegative.

The chain recombines TRBV7-3 with TRBJ2-7; D perhaps matches TRBD1 (6 bases). V was shortened by 5 bases and J by 0 bases, with 11 bases between the two germline ends. The CDR3 totals 14 residues. Germline V gene lookup returns CDR1 SGHTA and CDR2 FQGTGA. The CDR3 loop reads CASSKDRTSYEQYF. CDR3 sequence (DNA): TGTGCCAGCAGCAAGGACAGAACCTCCTACGAGCAGTACTTC.

The J gene is TRBJ1-2, the V gene TRBV27; 7 nucleotides agree with TRBD1. With 6 bases clipped from V and 4 bases from J, the junction kept 17 bases outside the gene matches. The CDR3 is 17 residues long. Germline V gene sequence: CDR1 MNHEY, CDR2 SMNVEV (reference sequence). CDR3 DNA: TGTGCCAGCAGCCCCGAGGGCAGGGGGAATTATTTCTATGGCTACACCTTC. Translated, it gives CASSPEGRGNYFYGYTF.

The rearrangement joins TRBV5-4 to TRBJ2-7, with D possibly being TRBD1 (6 bases). The V end lost 1 base, the J end lost 4 bases, and 12 bases lay between the germline ends. The V gene's germline CDR1 is SGHNT and CDR2 YYREEE (reference sequence). The CDR3 sequence is 14 residues long. The CDR3 loop is CASSLRTDLYEQYF. Here the CDR3 DNA reads TGTGCCAGCAGCTTGAGGACAGATTTGTACGAGCAGTACTTC.

This clone was counted a single time. The gene calls are TRBV11-2 and TRBJ1-5; a weak D match, TRBD1 (5 bases). The ends were cut back, 5 bases at V and 1 base at J, with 12 bases in the middle. Germline CDR1 SGHAT, CDR2 FQNNGV. This CDR3 is built from 15 residues. CDR3 DNA: TGTGCCAGCAGCACCTCGGGGGGGAGCAATCAGCCCCAGCATTTT. As protein: CASSTSGGSNQPQHF.

The gene calls are TRBV5-4 and TRBJ2-7; D call uncertain. V lost 1 base, J lost 2 bases, and 13 bases lay in between. Germline-derived CDR1 and CDR2 are SGHNT and YYREEE (reference sequence). The CDR3 extends over 15 amino acids. DNA for the CDR3: TGTGCCAGCAGCTTGCTATACACGGGTCCCTACGAGCAGTACTTC. This codes for CASSLLYTGPYEQYF. The variable domain in full, with the rest retrieved from reference TRBV5-4 and TRBJ2-7, is ETGVTQSPTHLIKTRGQQVTLRCSSQSGHNTVSWYQQALGQGPQFIFQYYREEENGRGNFPPRFSGLQFPNYSSELNVNALELDDSALYLCASSLLYTGPYEQYFGPGTRLTVT.